A single sample gave rise to the 4 T cell receptor beta chains below, sequenced in a study of blood T cell repertoires in COVID-19. The protocol was immunoSEQ multiplex PCR, while the TCRdb copy is restricted to in-frame clones and leaves out a portion. Altogether approximately 300,000 clones are present, approximately 90% being singletons, with the ten largest covering approximately 4.6%. Input material: peripheral blood. The receptors come from a man aged 35-49 years with acute or convalescent COVID-19.

V and J are TRBV5-1 and TRBJ1-1, with D possibly matching TRBD1 (6 bases). CDR3 size: 13 residues. Between the trimmed V and J ends, which lost 2 bases and 7 bases, there was a span of 12 bases. In germline, CDR1 is SGHRS, CDR2 YFSETQ. In DNA, the CDR3 is TGCGCCAGCAGCTTCACAGGGCCCCTTGAAGCTTTCTTT. This translates into CASSFTGPLEAFF.

A few counts support this clone. The V and J genes are TRBV5-8 and TRBJ2-3; possible D gene TRBD2, 6 bases. The CDR3 length is 13 residues. CDR1 SGHTS and CDR2 YDEGEE come from the germline V gene. Trimming removed 4 bases from V and 6 bases from J, with 12 bases in between. CDR3 region: CASSPDRGDTQYF. CDR3 bases: TGTGCCAGCAGCCCGGACCGGGGGGATACGCAGTATTTT. The full variable domain, rest sourced from reference TRBV5-8 and TRBJ2-3, is EAGVTQSPTHLIKTRGQQATLRCSPISGHTSVYWYQQALGLGLQFLLWYDEGEERNRGNFPPRFSGRQFPNYSSELNVNALELEDSALYLCASSPDRGDTQYFGPGTRLTVL.

This rearrangement joins TRBV13 to TRBJ2-2, with TRBD1 identical over 7 bases. Germline trimming cut 5 bases from V and 5 bases from J; bases unmatched to any gene: 14. The germline gives CDR1 PRHDT, CDR2 FYEKMQ (reference sequence). This CDR3 comprises 17 residues. CDR3: CASSPSPRQGNTGELFF. The CDR3 DNA reads as TGTGCCAGCAGCCCTTCCCCCCGACAGGGTAATACCGGGGAGCTGTTTTTT.

This chain links TRBV2 with TRBJ1-1; perhaps TRBD1 as D (5 bases). Germline CDR1 is SNHLY and CDR2 is FYNNEI. This CDR3 contains 13 residues. V gave up 8 bases and J gave up 3 bases, with 13 bases separating them. CDR3 region: CASSREGYTEAFF. For the CDR3, the DNA is TGTGCCAGCTCGAGGGAGGGGTACACTGAAGCTTTCTTT.